The entry below gives a single T cell receptor beta chain sequence along with its context. V gave up 5 bases and J gave up 5 bases; unmatched junction bases: 4. This CDR3 has 14 residues. Germline loops: CDR1 MNHEY, CDR2 SVGAGI. The primer mix had 60 Vbeta and 13 Jbeta primers. The table came from immunoSEQ multiplex PCR; TCRdb's copy has only in-frame clones and leaves some out. Of fewer than 150,000 clones listed, over 65% are singletons. This specimen belongs to a study of cytomegalovirus exposure and HLA in healthy donors. The chain links TRBV6-5 to TRBJ2-5, with TRBD1 matching over 11 bases. This receptor was obtained from a woman aged 40 to 50 in good health and CMV-seropositive. The sample comprised PBMCs. The CDR3 sequence is CASSGTGGWETQYF. In DNA, the CDR3 is TGTGCCAGCAGTGGGACAGGGGGGTGGGAGACCCAGTACTTC.